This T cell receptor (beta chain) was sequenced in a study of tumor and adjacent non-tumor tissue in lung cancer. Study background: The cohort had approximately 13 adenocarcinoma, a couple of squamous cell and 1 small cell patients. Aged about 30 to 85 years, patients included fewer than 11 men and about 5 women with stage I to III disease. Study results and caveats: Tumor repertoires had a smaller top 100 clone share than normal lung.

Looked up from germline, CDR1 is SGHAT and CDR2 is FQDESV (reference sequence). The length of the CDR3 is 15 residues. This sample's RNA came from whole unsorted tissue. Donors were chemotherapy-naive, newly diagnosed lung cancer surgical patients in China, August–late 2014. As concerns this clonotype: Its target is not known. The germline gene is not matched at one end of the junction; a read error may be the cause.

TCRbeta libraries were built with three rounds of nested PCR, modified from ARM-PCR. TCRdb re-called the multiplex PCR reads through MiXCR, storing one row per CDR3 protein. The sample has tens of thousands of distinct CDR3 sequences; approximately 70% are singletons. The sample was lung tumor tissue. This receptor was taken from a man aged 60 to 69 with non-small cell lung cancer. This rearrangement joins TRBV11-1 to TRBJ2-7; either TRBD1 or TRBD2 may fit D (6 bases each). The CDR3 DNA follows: TGTGCTAGCAGCACCGCGGGACATGGGCGTTACGGGCAGTATTTC. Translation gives CASSTAGHGRYGQYF.